Presented here are 8 T cell receptor beta chains from one specimen sequenced in a study of T cell responses to AZD1222 COVID-19 vaccine (dated by TCRdb to 2020 to 2023). According to the study, the label for this sample's time point signals: baseline before first vaccination. Libraries were constructed by the immunoSEQ multiplex PCR assay. This is the immuneACCESS table as TCRdb keeps it, with only in-frame sequences that have V and J called. A part of the clones is gone; compared with another copy, unresolved V genes explain less than half, and the rest is unexplained. The sample table lists 120,000 or so clones, 85% to 90% of them with a count of one. The top ten clonotypes cover about 4.5% of the sample. Material: peripheral blood, obtained on day 0 of AZD1222 vaccination. These receptors all stem from an adult in good health.

The chain carries TRBV28 and TRBJ2-3; the D is unclear. Looked up from germline, CDR1 is MDHEN and CDR2 is SYDVKM. This CDR3 spans 15 amino acids. V gave up 5 bases and J gave up 0 bases, with 12 bases separating them. The DNA for the CDR3 is TGTGCCAGCAGTCCCAGCTTCCTTAGCACAGATACGCAGTATTTT. Translation gives CASSPSFLSTDTQYF.

This clone was observed a few times. The DNA of the CDR3 is TGTGCCATCAGTGATATGGGACAGGATACTGAGCCCTACGAGCAGTACTTC. Protein sequence: CAISDMGQDTEPYEQYF. The genes are TRBV10-3 and TRBJ2-7; 8 bases line up with TRBD1. CDR1 ENHRY and CDR2 SYGVKD come from the germline V gene. This CDR3 has 17 residues. Unmatched junction bases numbered 12, after V lost 3 bases and J lost 2 bases.

The V call is TRBV19, the J call TRBJ1-1, with 8 bases aligning to TRBD1. CDR3 length equals 14 residues. V was clipped by 3 bases and J by 5 bases; unmatched bases: 5. Germline V lookup: CDR1 LNHDA, CDR2 SQIVND (reference sequence). CDR3 bases: TGTGCCAGTAGTATCTCAGGGGGCTTTACTGAAGCTTTCTTT. Amino acids: CASSISGGFTEAFF.

This clone was picked up one time. As DNA, the CDR3 is TGTGCCACCAGCGGACTACTGGGAGGGGCCTTCAACTATGGCTACACCTTC. This codes for CATSGLLGGAFNYGYTF. The chain joins TRBV15 to TRBJ1-2; TRBD1 might be the D (5 bases). The germline gives CDR1 LNHNV, CDR2 YYDKDF (reference sequence). Trimming left V 5 bases short and J 2 bases short, with 21 bases between. The CDR3 is 17 residues long.

The chain combines TRBV4-1 with TRBJ1-2, with a tentative D call TRBD1 (6 bases). The CDR3 has 16 amino acids. CDR1 is MGHRA and CDR2 is YSYEKL in the germline V gene. V was cut by 3 bases and J by 2 bases, with 16 bases left in between. The DNA for the CDR3 is TGCGCCAGCAGCCAGGAACCAGGGGTAGGGAACTATGGCTACACCTTC. Amino acids: CASSQEPGVGNYGYTF.

DNA for the CDR3: TGTGCCAGCTCACCAAGACTTCTTTACGAGCAGTACTTC. Protein: CASSPRLLYEQYF. The chain joins TRBV18 to TRBJ2-7; D remains ambiguous. CDR1 KGHSH and CDR2 LQKENI come from the germline V gene. This CDR3 has 13 residues. V was cut by 2 bases and J by 4 bases, with 9 bases left in between.

The chain has TRBV18 and TRBJ1-1; the D is unclear. This CDR3 has 14 residues. With 2 bases removed from V and 1 base from J, the gap between germline ends came to 8 bases. Germline CDR1 and CDR2: KGHSH and LQKENI. CDR3 amino acids: CASSPTFGNTEAFF. The CDR3 DNA is TGTGCCAGCTCACCAACCTTTGGGAACACTGAAGCTTTCTTT.

The sample holds one count of this clone. The chain couples TRBV7-6 to TRBJ2-1; TRBD2 agrees at 10 bases. The junction had 15 bases not matched to a gene; V was cut back by 1 base and J by 9 bases. The CDR3 extends over 18 amino acids. The germline V gene encodes CDR1 SGHVS and CDR2 FNYEAQ. For the CDR3, the DNA is TGTGCCAGCAGCTTAGTTAGGGGGGGAAGCGGGAGGGGAGGTGAGCAGTTCTTC. Its translation is CASSLVRGGSGRGGEQFF.